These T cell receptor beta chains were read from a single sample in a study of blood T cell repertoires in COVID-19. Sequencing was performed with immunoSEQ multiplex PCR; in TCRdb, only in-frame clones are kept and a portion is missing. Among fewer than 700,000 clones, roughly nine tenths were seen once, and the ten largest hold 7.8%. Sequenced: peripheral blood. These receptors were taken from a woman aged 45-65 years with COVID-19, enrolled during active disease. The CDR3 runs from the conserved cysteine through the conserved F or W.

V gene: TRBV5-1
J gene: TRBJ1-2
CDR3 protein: CASSLLGREYGYTF

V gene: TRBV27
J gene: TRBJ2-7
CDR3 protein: CASSLSVGSYEQYF

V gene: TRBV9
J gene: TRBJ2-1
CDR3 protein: CASSVGDRRGDYNEQFF

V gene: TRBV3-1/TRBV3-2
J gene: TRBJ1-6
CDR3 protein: CASSQGDRDSPLHF

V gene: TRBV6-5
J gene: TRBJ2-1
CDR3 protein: CASSYGGGDNEQFF

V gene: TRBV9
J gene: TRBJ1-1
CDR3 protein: CASQEFRGSRNTEAFF

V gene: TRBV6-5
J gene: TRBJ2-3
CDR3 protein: CASSPRGSTDTQYF

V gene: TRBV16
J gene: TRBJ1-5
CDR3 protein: CASSHSRGGDQPQHF

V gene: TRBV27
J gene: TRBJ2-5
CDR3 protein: CASSFRSRGDKTQYF

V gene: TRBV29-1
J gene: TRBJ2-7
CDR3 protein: CSVLLTYEQYF

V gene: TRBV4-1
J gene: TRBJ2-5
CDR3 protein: CASSQDLLTSGTQYF